This TCR beta chain was identified in a study of blood T cell repertoires in COVID-19. As for the study in general: Nucleic acid was either cDNA or gDNA, and it came from T cells, B-cell-depleted T cells, or PBMCs.

In the study's own analysis: Amplification with reference gene primers provided the estimates of nucleated cell counts. Libraries were prepared by immunoSEQ multiplex PCR; TCRdb keeps only in-frame clonotypes and omits some of them. V and J calls and clone size are given by that table; D and trimming were obtained from the DNA. The table records around 59,000 clones, about 87% of them present only once. The CDR3 spans 13 residues. Trimming removed 5 bases at V and 5 bases at J, with 9 bases between. The chain has TRBV12-3 or TRBV12-4 and TRBJ2-2; D may be TRBD1 (6 bases). The sample consisted of peripheral blood. The source of this sequence is a man in his sixties with acute or convalescent COVID-19. In nucleotides, the CDR3 is TGTGCCAGCAGTACCAGGGGAACCGGGGAGCTGTTTTTT. Translating gives CASSTRGTGELFF.